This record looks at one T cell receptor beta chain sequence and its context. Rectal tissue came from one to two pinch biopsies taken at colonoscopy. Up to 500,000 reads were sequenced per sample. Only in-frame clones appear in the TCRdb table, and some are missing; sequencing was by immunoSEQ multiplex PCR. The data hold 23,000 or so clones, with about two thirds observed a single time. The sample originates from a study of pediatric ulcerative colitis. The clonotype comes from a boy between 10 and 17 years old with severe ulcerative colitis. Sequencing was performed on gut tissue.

In DNA form, the CDR3 reads TGTGCCAGCAGTTACGGGGGGGCTGAAGCTTTCTTT. As protein: CASSYGGAEAFF. This rearrangement joins TRBV6-5 to TRBJ1-1; perhaps TRBD1 as D (5 bases). V lost 2 bases and J 6 bases, leaving 7 bases between the germline ends. The length of the CDR3 is 12 residues. Per germline, CDR1 MNHEY and CDR2 SVGAGI.